The rows below give T cell receptor beta chains drawn from one sample of a study of CD8 T cells in ankylosing spondylitis. TCRdb reprocessed the 5' RACE reads with MiXCR, giving one entry per CDR3 protein. This table has about 250,000 distinct CDR3 sequences, 15% to 20% appearing once. The sequenced sample was blood, either unsorted or a sorted T cell fraction (not recorded which). The receptors stem from a male donor with ankylosing spondylitis or in good health (not recorded which). Each CDR3 is given with its conserved first and last residue. The D gene is left open where the match is weak. A clone size is listed for some rows: how often the clone was seen (once, few, many), or a class if it is expanded.

cdr3_aa	cdr3_nt	clone_size	cdr3_length	v_call	j_call	d_call
CASSQDRLAGGTGELFF	TGCGCCAGCAGCCAAGATCGGCTAGCGGGAGGCACCGGGGAGCTGTTTTTT	many	17	TRBV4-1	TRBJ2-2	TRBD2
CASSLGTGFGNEQFF	TGTGCCAGCAGCTTGGGCACAGGGTTCGGCAATGAGCAGTTCTTC	.	15	TRBV7-2	TRBJ2-1	.
CASSSGTGAVAQHF	TGTGCCAGCAGCTCCGGGACGGGGGCGGTGGCCCAGCATTTT	few	14	TRBV27	TRBJ1-5	.
CASSSWDRVGEQFF	TGTGCCAGCAGCTCGTGGGACAGGGTGGGAGAGCAGTTCTTC	many	14	TRBV11-2	TRBJ2-1	TRBD1
CAISESIGAGNTGELFF	TGTGCCATCAGTGAGTCGATTGGCGCGGGGAACACCGGGGAGCTGTTTTTT	once	17	TRBV10-3	TRBJ2-2	.
CASSQVHRSNQPQHF	TGCGCCAGCAGCCAAGTTCACAGGAGCAATCAGCCCCAGCATTTT	many	15	TRBV4-1	TRBJ1-5	.
CASSPRTARLAKNIQYF	TGCGCCAGCAGCCCCAGGACAGCACGACTAGCCAAAAACATTCAGTACTTC	.	17	TRBV5-1	TRBJ2-4	.
CASSRDSGEKLFF	TGTGCCAGCAGCCGCGACAGCGGTGAAAAACTGTTTTTT	few	13	TRBV11-2	TRBJ1-4	.
CASVIGSNTGELFF	TGTGCCAGCGTGATAGGGTCGAACACCGGGGAGCTGTTTTTT	.	14	TRBV12-3/TRBV12-4	TRBJ2-2	.
CASSLSHSYEQYF	TGTGCCAGCAGTTTATCACACTCCTACGAGCAGTACTTC	.	13	TRBV12-3/TRBV12-4	TRBJ2-7	.
CSARDRGWAQETQYF	TGCAGTGCTAGAGACAGGGGATGGGCTCAAGAGACCCAGTACTTC	few	15	TRBV20-1	TRBJ2-5	.
CASSHLTPLAGEDTQYF	TGCGCCAGCAGCCATCTCACACCTCTAGCGGGAGAGGATACGCAGTATTTT	few	17	TRBV4-1	TRBJ2-3	TRBD2
CASSLNPTRQGDTEAFF	TGTGCCAGCAGCTTAAACCCCACCCGACAGGGCGACACTGAAGCTTTCTTT	.	17	TRBV11-1	TRBJ1-1	TRBD1
CAISESTGGYEQYF	TGTGCCATCAGTGAATCGACAGGGGGCTACGAGCAGTACTTC	few	14	TRBV10-3	TRBJ2-7	TRBD1
CASSSGPGQNSPLHF	TGTGCCAGCAGCAGTGGACCCGGACAGAATTCACCCCTCCACTTT	.	15	TRBV5-5	TRBJ1-6	.
CSVETGQSSYNEQFF	TGCAGCGTTGAAACGGGACAGAGCTCCTACAATGAGCAGTTCTTC	.	15	TRBV29-1	TRBJ2-1	TRBD1
CASSLENPGLDGEQFF	TGCGCCAGCAGCTTGGAAAATCCGGGACTAGACGGTGAGCAGTTCTTC	.	16	TRBV5-1	TRBJ2-1	TRBD2
CSARGPVLGATSTDTQYF	TGCAGTGCTAGAGGACCCGTGTTGGGAGCTACTAGCACAGATACGCAGTATTTT	.	18	TRBV20-1	TRBJ2-3	.
CASRPGTGGYEQYF	TGTGCCAGCAGGCCAGGGACAGGGGGCTACGAGCAGTACTTC	many	14	TRBV6-1	TRBJ2-7	TRBD1
CASSQDGLTSDTQYF	TGTGCCAGCAGCCAAGATGGGCTGACCTCAGATACGCAGTATTTT	.	15	TRBV14	TRBJ2-3	.
CASSYSLTGELFF	TGTGCCAGCAGTTACTCCCTCACCGGGGAGCTGTTTTTT	many	13	TRBV6-5	TRBJ2-2	.
CASTGTENEQFF	TGTGCCAGCACGGGGACCGAGAATGAGCAGTTCTTC	many	12	TRBV12-3/TRBV12-4	TRBJ2-1	.
CASSLAGTGPSYEQYF	TGTGCCAGCAGCTTGGCCGGGACAGGGCCCTCCTACGAGCAGTACTTC	.	16	TRBV5-6	TRBJ2-7	TRBD1
CSVEVDPDGETQYF	TGCAGCGTTGAGGTGGACCCCGACGGAGAGACCCAGTACTTC	.	14	TRBV29-1	TRBJ2-5	.
CATRAASYEQYF	TGTGCCACCAGGGCCGCTTCCTACGAGCAGTACTTC	few	12	TRBV15	TRBJ2-7	.
CASSQDHRTIYEQYF	TGCGCCAGCAGCCAAGATCATAGGACAATCTACGAGCAGTACTTC	.	15	TRBV4-1	TRBJ2-7	.
CASSLKRDSARREAFF	TGCGCCAGCAGCTTGAAAAGGGACAGCGCGCGACGTGAAGCTTTCTTT	.	16	TRBV5-1	TRBJ1-1	TRBD1
CASSQDSLAGGITSTDTQYF	TGCGCCAGCAGCCAAGATAGTCTAGCGGGAGGGATTACTAGCACAGATACGCAGTATTTT	.	20	TRBV4-3	TRBJ2-3	TRBD2
CASSLGTSGSLAKNIQYF	TGTGCCAGCAGCTTGGGGACTAGCGGGTCCTTAGCCAAAAACATTCAGTACTTC	.	18	TRBV5-6	TRBJ2-4	TRBD2